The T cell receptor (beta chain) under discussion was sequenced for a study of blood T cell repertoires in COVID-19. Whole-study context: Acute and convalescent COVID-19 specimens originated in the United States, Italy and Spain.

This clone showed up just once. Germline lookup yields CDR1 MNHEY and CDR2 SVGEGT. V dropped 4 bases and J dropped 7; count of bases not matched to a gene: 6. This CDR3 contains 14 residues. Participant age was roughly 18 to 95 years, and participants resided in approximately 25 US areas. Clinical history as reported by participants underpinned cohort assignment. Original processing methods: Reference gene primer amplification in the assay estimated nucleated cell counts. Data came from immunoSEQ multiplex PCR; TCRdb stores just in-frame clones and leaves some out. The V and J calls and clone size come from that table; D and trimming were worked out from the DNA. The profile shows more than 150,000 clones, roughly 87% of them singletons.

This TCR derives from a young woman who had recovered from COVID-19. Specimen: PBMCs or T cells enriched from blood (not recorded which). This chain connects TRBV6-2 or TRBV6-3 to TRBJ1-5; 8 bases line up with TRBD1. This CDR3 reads CASSSQGAEQPQHF. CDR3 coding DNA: TGTGCCAGCAGTTCCCAGGGGGCAGAACAGCCCCAGCATTTT.